This T cell receptor (beta chain) derives from a study of blood T cells in healthy people across ages. A note on this clonotype: Its antigen remains unidentified.

Overall study findings and caveats: Versus aged donors, long-lived donors had higher diversity and more naive CD4+ cells.

Donors ranged from about 6 to 90 years old and were healthy Caucasians in Russia. Each sample yielded at least 6 million isolated PBMCs. Next came a second PCR, run for roughly 7 to 12 cycles, which used a sample-barcoded 5' primer along with a J-beta primer mix. TCRdb processed the 5' RACE reads anew with MiXCR; each CDR3 protein has one entry. The data contain about 1.7 million distinct CDR3 sequences, 28% of them singletons. Germline CDR1 reads SQVTM; CDR2 reads ANQGSEA. The CDR3 consists of 14 residues. Trimming cost V 6 bases and J 0 bases; bases outside gene matches: 5. Sequencing was done on a sample of blood. J is TRBJ2-1 and V is TRBV29-1; 7 bases map to TRBD2. The receptor was isolated from a woman between 25 and 40 years old in good health. The CDR3 nucleotides read TGCAGCGTCGGTAGCGGGTACTCCTACAATGAGCAGTTCTTC. Its protein product is CSVGSGYSYNEQFF.